The 13 T cell receptor beta chains below were found in one sample sequenced in a study of shared clonotypes between healthy human individuals. Assay: immunoSEQ multiplex PCR; the TCRdb copy retains only in-frame clones and omits some. This sample has 850,000 to 1,100,000 clones; 77% occur once, and the top ten carry roughly 0.82%. Material for sequencing was memory CD4+ T cells from PBMCs. The subset here: CD45RA-negative fraction. The receptors here all came from a man aged 18 to 30 in good health. Some clones in this sample may be carry-over from other donors' samples.

This chain joins TRBV27 and TRBJ2-7, with 7 bases that match TRBD2. This CDR3 is 15 amino acids long. Germline V CDR1 and CDR2: MNHEY, SMNVEV (reference sequence). V trimming: 6 bases; J trimming: 3 bases; junction bases outside the gene matches: 11. The CDR3 DNA follows: TGTGCCAGCAGACTTACGCAGACGGGAGGCTACGAGCAGTACTTC. This codes for CASRLTQTGGYEQYF.

The CDR3 region has the DNA TGTGCCAGCAGCTGGACTAGCGGGAGAGGGGCTGAGCAGTACTTC. This encodes CASSWTSGRGAEQYF. The V call is TRBV7-2, the J call TRBJ2-7, with TRBD2 matching over 13 bases. CDR3 size: 15 residues. The V and J ends lost 4 bases and 7 bases, in that order; junction bases with no gene match: 7. Germline CDR1 is SGHTA and CDR2 is FQGNSA.

This chain joins TRBV9 and TRBJ1-1, with 9 bases that match TRBD1. This CDR3 comprises 15 residues. With 4 bases clipped from V and 1 base from J, the junction kept 5 bases outside the gene matches. From germline, CDR1 is SGDLS and CDR2 YYNGEE. The CDR3 spells CASSTRTGENTEAFF. The CDR3 DNA is TGTGCCAGCAGCACCCGGACAGGGGAGAACACTGAAGCTTTCTTT.

This chain uses TRBV18 with TRBJ1-1; the match to TRBD1 covers 7 bases. V lost 5 bases and J lost 3; bases outside the gene matches: 6. Germline V CDR1 and CDR2: KGHSH, LQKENI. CDR3 size: 14 residues. The CDR3 protein is CASSSDREHTEAFF. In DNA form, the CDR3 reads TGTGCCAGCTCATCCGACAGGGAACACACTGAAGCTTTCTTT. Looking up the rest from reference TRBV18 and TRBJ1-1 gives the full variable domain: NAGVMQNPRHLVRRRGQEARLRCSPMKGHSHVYWYRQLPEEGLKFMVYLQKENIIDESGMPKERFSAEFPKEGPSILRIQQVVRGDSAAYFCASSSDREHTEAFFGQGTRLTVV.

The V gene is TRBV28, the J gene TRBJ1-5, with 8 bases matching TRBD1. CDR1 is MDHEN, CDR2 SYDVKM, per germline. J lost 2 bases, V lost 6 bases, and 9 bases had no gene match. The CDR3 is made up of 16 amino acids. CDR3 nucleotide sequence: TGTGCCAGCAGCCAGGACAGGGTATCCGGCAATCAGCCCCAGCATTTT. Translating it yields CASSQDRVSGNQPQHF.

The CDR3 DNA sequence: TGCGCCAGCAGTGGACAGGGAGCGGACACCGGGGAGCTGTTTTTT. Translation gives CASSGQGADTGELFF. The chain links TRBV5-1 to TRBJ2-2; TRBD1 matches 8 bases. Looked up from germline, CDR1 is SGHRS and CDR2 is YFSETQ. V gave up 5 bases and J gave up 3 bases; unmatched junction bases: 6. The CDR3 has 15 amino acids.

The chain links TRBV29-1 to TRBJ1-5, with D possibly matching TRBD1 (6 bases). Trimming removed 0 bases at V and 4 bases at J, with 10 bases between. Germline CDR1 is SQVTM and CDR2 is ANQGSEA. This CDR3 comprises 14 residues. The CDR3 DNA reads TGCAGCGTTGAAGATCCCCAGGGGAATCAGCCCCAGCATTTT. As protein: CSVEDPQGNQPQHF.

The V and J genes are TRBV30 and TRBJ1-5, with 7 nucleotides matching TRBD1. Per germline, CDR1 GTSNPN and CDR2 SVGIG (reference sequence). Trimming removed 1 base from V and 7 bases from J; junction bases left unmatched: 13. CDR3 length: 16 residues. The CDR3 DNA is TGTGCCTGGAGTGCCAACTACCCAGGGGGAGGCCAGCCCCAGCATTTT. It codes for CAWSANYPGGGQPQHF.

This clone was observed a handful of times. The chain couples TRBV5-4 to TRBJ1-2, with D possibly being TRBD1 (6 bases). CDR1 and CDR2 (germline): SGHNT, YYREEE (reference sequence). The V and J ends lost 6 bases and 5 bases respectively, with 14 bases between them. The CDR3 runs 13 residues. The CDR3 bases are TGTGCCAGCACCATAATGGACAGTTATGGCTACACCTTC. Encoded protein: CASTIMDSYGYTF.

To note about this clone: This is likely an artifact of a read error, given a far larger clone one base away. The chain uses TRBV7-2 and TRBJ2-3; D not certain. Germline CDR1 SGHTA, CDR2 FQGNSA. The CDR3 totals 12 residues. Trimming removed 3 bases from V and 1 base from J, with 2 bases in between. The CDR3, as DNA: TGTGCCAGCAGCTTCCGCACAGATACGCAGTATTTT. Amino acid sequence: CASSFRTDTQYF.

V gene TRBV9 combines with J gene TRBJ2-7; 7 nucleotides agree with TRBD2. The CDR3 totals 14 residues. The V gene end was trimmed by 1 base and the J gene end by 0 bases; junction bases not matched to a gene: 1. CDR1 SGDLS and CDR2 YYNGEE come from the germline V gene. The CDR3 spells CASSVLAASYEQYF. The CDR3 DNA is TGTGCCAGCAGCGTACTAGCGGCCTCCTACGAGCAGTACTTC. Complete variable domain (other parts from reference TRBV9 and TRBJ2-7): DSGVTQTPKHLITATGQRVTLRCSPRSGDLSVYWYQQSLDQGLQFLIQYYNGEERAKGNILERFSAQQFPDLHSELNLSSLELGDSALYFCASSVLAASYEQYFGPGTRLTVT.

The chain joins TRBV6-1 to TRBJ1-1, with unresolved D. Germline-derived CDR1 and CDR2 are MNHNS and SASEGT. V lost 2 bases and J 6 bases, leaving 4 bases between the germline ends. The CDR3 is made up of 11 amino acids. CDR3 sequence reads: CASSELSEAFF. For the CDR3, the DNA is TGTGCCAGCAGTGAACTGTCTGAAGCTTTCTTT.

The chain is built from TRBV6-5 and TRBJ2-7; tentatively, D is TRBD1 (5 bases). The CDR3 is 14 residues long. Germline assignment: CDR1 MNHEY and CDR2 SVGAGI. Trimming shortened V by 0 bases and J by 3 bases, and 9 bases separated the two germline ends. This CDR3 is CASSYSGRNYEQYF. The CDR3 nucleotides read TGTGCCAGCAGTTACTCGGGGCGGAACTACGAGCAGTACTTC.